Each of the 19 T cell receptor beta chains below was sequenced from the same sample in a study of shared clonotypes between healthy human individuals. Some clones are missing from TCRdb's copy, which holds only in-frame ones; the method was immunoSEQ multiplex PCR. The repertoire holds over a million clones, with around 95% as singletons. What was sequenced was naive CD4+ T cells sorted from blood. Subset noted: CD45RA+ positively selected. The receptors were sampled from a man under 40 in good health.

The CDR3 DNA reads TGTGCCAGCAGCCTCTATGGGACAGGCCGAAAACTGTTTTTT. It yields the protein CASSLYGTGRKLFF. The J gene is TRBJ1-4, the V gene TRBV7-8, with TRBD1 matching 8 bases. With V trimmed by 5 bases and J by 10 bases, 9 bases remained unmatched. The CDR3 is 14 residues long. Germline-derived CDR1 and CDR2 are SGHVS and FQNEAQ.

The chain links TRBV21-1 to TRBJ2-6. TRBV21-1 is described as a pseudogene. The length of the CDR3 is 14 residues. CDR3 protein: CASSRGSGANVLTF. For the CDR3, the DNA is TGTGCCAGCAGCAGGGGATCTGGGGCCAACGTCCTGACTTTC.

The CDR3 sequence is CASSLGVGYKNIQYF. CDR3 nucleotides: TGTGCCAGCAGCTTAGGGGTGGGATATAAAAACATTCAGTACTTC. This sequence joins TRBV11-2 and TRBJ2-4; D remains ambiguous. The CDR3 contains 15 residues. Germline CDR1 and CDR2: SGHAT and FQNNGV. Trimming removed 1 base at V and 4 bases at J, with 11 bases between. The full variable domain, its missing parts supplied by reference TRBV11-2 and TRBJ2-4, is EAGVAQSPRYKIIEKRQSVAFWCNPISGHATLYWYQQILGQGPKLLIQFQNNGVVDDSQLPKDRFSAERLKGVDSTLKIQPAKLEDSAVYLCASSLGVGYKNIQYFGAGTRLSVL.

The V and J genes are TRBV6-6 and TRBJ2-5; D remains unclear. Trimming shortened V by 6 bases and J by 3 bases, and 11 bases separated the two germline ends. This CDR3 is 13 amino acids long. The germline V gene encodes CDR1 MNHNY and CDR2 SVGAGI (reference sequence). The CDR3 is CASSTSSKETQYF. CDR3 nucleotide sequence: TGTGCCAGCAGCACATCTTCAAAAGAGACCCAGTACTTC.

The genes are TRBV5-1 and TRBJ2-4; no firm D call. The V end lost 1 base, the J end lost 6 bases, and 11 bases lay between the germline ends. Per the germline V gene, CDR1 is SGHRS and CDR2 is YFSETQ. CDR3 length: 14 amino acids. Here the CDR3 DNA reads TGCGCCAGCAGCTTGTTCGCCGGCGCAAACATTCAGTACTTC. Its protein product is CASSLFAGANIQYF.

V gene TRBV18 combines with J gene TRBJ2-5, with D possibly matching TRBD2 (6 bases). The V gene lost 0 bases and the J gene lost 2 bases, with 16 bases spanning the gap. Per germline, CDR1 KGHSH and CDR2 LQKENI. The CDR3 totals 17 residues. CDR3 sequence (DNA): TGTGCCAGCTCACCACCCAGGGAGGCAGATTATCAAGAGACCCAGTACTTC. This translates into CASSPPREADYQETQYF.

The V and J genes are TRBV19 and TRBJ1-4; 7 positions agree with TRBD1. The CDR3 spans 16 residues. V dropped 4 bases and J dropped 5; count of bases not matched to a gene: 10. Germline CDR1 reads LNHDA; CDR2 reads SQIVND (reference sequence). The CDR3 coding sequence is TGTGCCAGTAGTACCAGGCTCGGGACAGAGAATGAAAAACTGTTTTTT. It encodes CASSTRLGTENEKLFF.

CDR3 sequence: CSVAALSTDTQYF. The CDR3 DNA reads TGCAGCGTTGCGGCACTTTCCACAGATACGCAGTATTTT. V is TRBV29-1 and J is TRBJ2-3, with D hard to call. Trimming left V 4 bases short and J 2 bases short, with 10 bases between. Germline V CDR1 and CDR2: SQVTM, ANQGSEA. The CDR3 is 13 amino acids.

CDR3 sequence: CASSVTGRLEGNEQYF. In DNA, the CDR3 is TGTGCCAGCAGCGTAACAGGTCGTCTGGAAGGTAACGAGCAGTACTTC. V usage is TRBV9 and J usage is TRBJ2-7; a possible D gene is TRBD1 (5 bases). CDR1 and CDR2 from the germline V gene are SGDLS and YYNGEE. The V and J ends lost 1 base and 5 bases respectively, with 19 bases between them. This CDR3 has 16 amino acids.

This clone has only one observation. The CDR3 loop is CASREREKNLNEQYF. The CDR3 nucleotides read TGTGCCAGCAGGGAGCGGGAGAAAAACCTCAACGAGCAGTACTTC. The V call is TRBV6-8, the J call TRBJ2-7; TRBD2 matches at 8 bases. The CDR3 has 15 residues. V lost 6 bases to trimming and J lost 5 bases; unmatched junction nucleotides: 12. The V gene's germline CDR1 is MNHGY and CDR2 SAAAGT.

This sequence joins TRBV18 and TRBJ2-1; D is undetermined. The ends were cut back, 1 base at V and 6 bases at J, with 7 bases in the middle. Germline V gene data show CDR1 as KGHSH and CDR2 as LQKENI. This CDR3 contains 13 residues. The CDR3 nucleotides read TGTGCCAGCTCACCACAGGTTACCAATGAGCAGTTCTTC. Translation gives CASSPQVTNEQFF.

This sequence joins TRBV2 and TRBJ1-1, with a tentative D call TRBD1 (5 bases). This CDR3 region has 13 residues. Trimming pared 8 bases from V and 1 base from J, leaving 11 bases between. CDR1 is SNHLY, CDR2 FYNNEI, per germline. This CDR3 reads CASGGETNTEAFF. The CDR3 DNA follows: TGTGCCAGCGGGGGTGAGACGAACACTGAAGCTTTCTTT.

This chain joins TRBV7-6 and TRBJ2-3, with TRBD1 matching 10 bases. The J segment lost 2 bases and the V segment lost 5 bases, leaving 10 bases of the junction unmatched. This CDR3 has 17 residues. Germline CDR1 and CDR2: SGHVS and FNYEAQ. The DNA of the CDR3 is TGTGCCAGCAGCGGACAGGGGGGGGGTTCTAACACAGATACGCAGTATTTT. Its protein product is CASSGQGGGSNTDTQYF.

The table lists this clone with a count of one. This chain uses TRBV9 with TRBJ2-5; D possibly corresponds to TRBD1 (5 bases). V was trimmed by 3 bases and J by 1 base, leaving 13 bases between them. The CDR3 runs to 15 residues. Germline CDR1 and CDR2: SGDLS and YYNGEE. In nucleotides, the CDR3 is TGTGCCAGCAGCGGAACACAGGAGATCCAAGAGACCCAGTACTTC. Amino acid sequence: CASSGTQEIQETQYF.

The gene calls are TRBV27 and TRBJ2-3; D perhaps matches TRBD1 (5 bases). The V and J ends lost 0 bases and 3 bases respectively, with 19 bases between them. The length of the CDR3 is 18 residues. Per germline, CDR1 MNHEY and CDR2 SMNVEV (reference sequence). The CDR3, as DNA: TGTGCCAGCAGTTTATCGTTTTTCCCACAGGCTGTGACAGATACGCAGTATTTT. Amino acid sequence: CASSLSFFPQAVTDTQYF.

The V gene is TRBV7-8, the J gene TRBJ2-1; D is unresolved. Trimming pared 5 bases from V and 0 bases from J, leaving 11 bases between. Germline lookup yields CDR1 SGHVS and CDR2 FQNEAQ. This CDR3 contains 15 residues. The CDR3 here is CASSPRSRSYNEQFF. The CDR3 DNA reads as TGTGCCAGCAGCCCCCGCTCCCGCTCCTACAATGAGCAGTTCTTC.

The chain employs TRBV1 and TRBJ2-5; no DNA check was done on the table's D call, TRBD2. TRBV1 is a pseudogene segment. The CDR3 extends over 12 amino acids. The DNA for the CDR3 is TGCCATGCTTTTCGGGAACGAGAGACCCAGTACTTC. Its translation is CHAFRERETQYF.

V usage is TRBV5-4 and J usage is TRBJ2-3, with D maybe TRBD2 (6 bases). This CDR3 region has 14 residues. Germline-derived CDR1 and CDR2 are SGHNT and YYREEE (reference sequence). V gave up 7 bases and J gave up 4 bases, with 16 bases separating them. CDR3 coding DNA: TGTGCCAGCTCTGCGGGACGAGGGCCAGATACGCAGTATTTT. This gives the protein CASSAGRGPDTQYF. The full variable domain, with the rest looked up from reference TRBV5-4 and TRBJ2-3, is ETGVTQSPTHLIKTRGQQVTLRCSSQSGHNTVSWYQQALGQGPQFIFQYYREEENGRGNFPPRFSGLQFPNYSSELNVNALELDDSALYLCASSAGRGPDTQYFGPGTRLTVL.

A remark on this clone: The sample contains more than one DNA sequence encoding this CDR3. The genes are TRBV29-1 and TRBJ1-1, with no clear D. The germline V gene has CDR1 SQVTM and CDR2 ANQGSEA. Trimming took 5 bases from V and 0 from J, leaving 10 bases between them. This CDR3 spans 13 amino acids. The CDR3 loop is CSVRGRMNTEAFF. The CDR3 DNA is TGCAGCGTTAGAGGACGCATGAACACTGAAGCTTTCTTT. Drawing the rest from reference TRBV29-1 and TRBJ1-1, the complete variable domain is SAVISQKPSRDICQRGTSLTIQCQVDSQVTMMFWYRQQPGQSLTLIATANQGSEATYESGFVIDKFPISRPNLTFSTLTVSNMSPEDSSIYLCSVRGRMNTEAFFGQGTRLTVV.